This T cell receptor (beta chain) originates from a study of T cells in Graves' hyperthyroidism and ophthalmopathy. Whole-study context: Peripheral blood samples were taken at initial diagnosis, prior to any treatment. Regarding the study as a whole: For ophthalmopathy, model prediction preceded onset by a median approximately 6 months.

This clonotype was counted at least ten times. Its target is unknown. What was amplified from RNA transcripts were TCR beta CDR3 regions. An initial round of RT-PCR targeting the TCR CDR3 relied on the HTBI primer set. TCRdb used MiXCR to reprocess the multiplex PCR reads, holding one entry per CDR3 protein. The repertoire includes approximately 490,000 distinct CDR3 sequences, under 25% of them detected once, and about half sits in the top ten. Uncontrolled infection, other autoimmune disease, pregnancy or lactation led to exclusion. The authors took PBMCs from roughly 9.5 ml fresh peripheral blood. The material sequenced was blood. This TCR came from a woman aged 70-85 years with Graves' ophthalmopathy.

CDR3 nucleotide sequence: TGTGCCAGCAGTTTAATGGCGGCTAGTACTTTAACCACAGATACGCAGTATTTT. Protein: CASSLMAASTLTTDTQYF. The chain uses TRBV28 and TRBJ2-3; D not resolved. CDR1 and CDR2 (germline): MDHEN, SYDVKM. CDR3 length: 18 residues. Trimming shortened V by 2 bases and J by 2 bases, and 20 bases separated the two germline ends.